Below are 32 T cell receptor beta chains sequenced from a single sample in a study of T cell responses to AZD1222 COVID-19 vaccine. The table came from immunoSEQ multiplex PCR; TCRdb's copy has only in-frame clones and leaves some out. Here the sample spans 100,000 to 150,000 clones, around 90% being singletons. Source: peripheral blood, taken 28 days after the second dose of the MenACWY control vaccine. The receptors derive from an adult who received the MenACWY meningococcal vaccine as a control.

The chain joins TRBV6-5 to TRBJ2-7; D gene uncertain. Trimming cost V 6 bases and J 5 bases, with 17 bases left between them. The CDR3 loop spans 14 amino acids. From germline, CDR1 is MNHEY and CDR2 SVGAGI. DNA for the CDR3: TGTGCCAGCAGACCCGGTAGTACCAGCGACGAGCAGTACTTC. Protein sequence: CASRPGSTSDEQYF.

J is TRBJ2-3 and V is TRBV7-6; a weak D match, TRBD1 (6 bases). The CDR3 sequence is 16 residues long. The V gene's germline CDR1 is SGHVS and CDR2 FNYEAQ. Trimming cost V 5 bases and J 6 bases, with 21 bases left between them. This CDR3 is CASSPTTPTGTDTQYF. In nucleotides, the CDR3 is TGTGCCAGCAGCCCAACCACCCCCACAGGGACCGATACGCAGTATTTT.

The J gene is TRBJ2-1, the V gene TRBV6-2 or TRBV6-3; 7 bases match TRBD1. The V gene end was trimmed by 5 bases and the J gene end by 1 base; junction bases not matched to a gene: 2. CDR1 MNHEY and CDR2 SVGEGT come from the germline V gene. This CDR3 has 14 amino acids. The CDR3 DNA reads TGTGCCAGCAGTCGACAGGGATCCTACAATGAGCAGTTCTTC. This gives the protein CASSRQGSYNEQFF.

The gene calls are TRBV5-3 and TRBJ2-1; no reliable D call. TRBV5-3 is marked as an open reading frame, function uncertain. V lost 3 bases to trimming and J lost 3 bases, with 1 base between them. The CDR3 is made up of 11 amino acids. Written as DNA, the CDR3 is TGTGCCAGAAGCTGCTACAATGAGCAGTTCTTC. Protein product: CARSCYNEQFF.

The CDR3 nucleotides are TGTGCCAGCTCACCAATTGGAGGCAGACAAGAGACCCAGTACTTC. Its protein product is CASSPIGGRQETQYF. V and J are TRBV18 and TRBJ2-5; a weak D match, TRBD2 (5 bases). With 2 bases removed from V and 2 bases from J, the gap between germline ends came to 12 bases. CDR3 length: 15 residues. CDR1 and CDR2 (germline): KGHSH, LQKENI.

The chain carries TRBV18 and TRBJ2-2; 10 bases line up with TRBD2. The CDR3 contains 16 residues. CDR1 is KGHSH, CDR2 LQKENI, per germline. With 3 bases clipped from V and 4 bases from J, the junction kept 5 bases outside the gene matches. This CDR3 reads CASSPYLAGGTGELFF. In DNA, the CDR3 is TGTGCCAGCTCACCGTATTTAGCGGGAGGCACCGGGGAGCTGTTTTTT. Filled out from reference TRBV18 and TRBJ2-2, the complete variable domain reads NAGVMQNPRHLVRRRGQEARLRCSPMKGHSHVYWYRQLPEEGLKFMVYLQKENIIDESGMPKERFSAEFPKEGPSILRIQQVVRGDSAAYFCASSPYLAGGTGELFFGEGSRLTVL.

The chain carries TRBV7-9 and TRBJ1-2; D perhaps matches TRBD1 (6 bases). The V gene lost 1 base and the J gene lost 10 bases, with 13 bases spanning the gap. Per the germline V gene, CDR1 is SEHNR and CDR2 is FQNEAQ (reference sequence). There are 13 residues in the CDR3. CDR3 in DNA: TGTGCCAGCAGCTTAGGAGGACAGTGGGACTACACCTTC. Its protein is CASSLGGQWDYTF.

The chain combines TRBV4-2 with TRBJ2-5; 9 nucleotides match TRBD2. Looked up from germline, CDR1 is LGHNA and CDR2 is YNFKEQ. The CDR3 extends over 16 amino acids. V dropped 5 bases and J dropped 7; count of bases not matched to a gene: 14. CDR3 amino acids: CASSYSGSYEVGTQYF. The CDR3 DNA follows: TGTGCCAGCAGCTATAGCGGGAGCTACGAGGTCGGGACCCAGTACTTC.

This chain uses TRBV29-1 with TRBJ2-7; tentatively, D is TRBD1 (5 bases). Trimming pared 6 bases from V and 0 bases from J, leaving 9 bases between. From germline, CDR1 is SQVTM and CDR2 ANQGSEA. The CDR3 sequence is 12 residues long. Here the CDR3 reads CSVVDSSYEQYV. The CDR3 nucleotides read TGCAGCGTCGTCGACAGCTCCTACGAGCAGTACGTC.

The chain combines TRBV28 with TRBJ2-5; no definite D call. Trimming pared 3 bases from V and 7 bases from J, leaving 12 bases between. From germline, CDR1 is MDHEN and CDR2 SYDVKM. The CDR3 extends over 13 amino acids. The chain's CDR3 is CASSLLQWGTQYF. CDR3 sequence (DNA): TGTGCCAGCAGTTTGCTCCAGTGGGGGACCCAGTACTTC.

V and J are TRBV11-2 and TRBJ2-1; no clear D. There are 16 residues in the CDR3. Germline V gene lookup returns CDR1 SGHAT and CDR2 FQNNGV. Deletions cut 1 base from V and 1 base from J, with 11 bases between. The CDR3 coding sequence is TGTGCCAGCAGCTTAGGAGGCCTGGGATCCTACAATGAGCAGTTCTTC. Translation gives CASSLGGLGSYNEQFF.

This clone came up a few times. The rearrangement uses TRBV5-4 and TRBJ1-2, with 7 bases aligning to TRBD1. This CDR3 region has 14 residues. Germline V gene lookup returns CDR1 SGHNT and CDR2 YYREEE (reference sequence). J lost 5 bases, V lost 0 bases, and 4 bases had no gene match. CDR3 region: CASSLDYRGYGYTF. In nucleotides, the CDR3 is TGTGCCAGCAGCTTGGATTACAGGGGTTATGGCTACACCTTC.

The rearrangement links TRBV10-3 to TRBJ2-7, with a weak D call TRBD1 (7 bases). CDR3 length equals 13 residues. Germline V CDR1 and CDR2: ENHRY, SYGVKD. V was pared by 10 bases and J by 12 bases, with 25 bases between. Here the CDR3 DNA reads TGTGCCACTGGGATACGCTATGCAGGGGGAGGGTACGTC. Its protein product is CATGIRYAGGGYV.

In this sample, this clone turned up a few times. J is TRBJ2-2 and V is TRBV7-9; D assignment may be TRBD1 or TRBD2 (5 bases each). V dropped 5 bases and J dropped 3 bases, with 16 bases sitting between them. Germline V gives CDR1 SEHNR, CDR2 FQNEAQ (reference sequence). The CDR3 is made up of 16 amino acids. DNA of the CDR3: TGTGCCAGCAGCAGAGGGGCCTCGATGGACACCGGGGAGCTGTTTTTT. Its protein product is CASSRGASMDTGELFF.

Concerning this clone: In the same sample, other DNA sequences code for this CDR3. In nucleotides, the CDR3 is TGTGCCAGCAGTAGAGGGGGGCAAGAGACCCAGTACTTC. It encodes CASSRGGQETQYF. V usage is TRBV2 and J usage is TRBJ2-5; either TRBD1 or TRBD2 may supply D (6 bases each). The V gene lost 5 bases and the J gene lost 2 bases, with 9 bases spanning the gap. CDR1 is SNHLY, CDR2 FYNNEI, per germline. The CDR3 is 13 residues long.

This chain joins TRBV28 and TRBJ2-6, with 8 bases matching TRBD1. The CDR3 covers 13 residues. J lost 8 bases, V lost 6 bases, and 3 bases had no gene match. CDR1 and CDR2 (germline): MDHEN, SYDVKM. Here the CDR3 reads CASRGQVTNVLTF. CDR3 nucleotides: TGTGCCAGCAGGGGACAGGTTACCAACGTCCTGACTTTC.

The chain is built from TRBV11-2 and TRBJ1-4; 8 bases map to TRBD1. Germline V gene sequence: CDR1 SGHAT, CDR2 FQNNGV. CDR3 length: 16 amino acids. The V and J ends lost 5 bases and 0 bases, in that order; junction bases with no gene match: 5. The CDR3 bases are TGTGCCAGCAGCCCCGGACAGGGTTCAACTAATGAAAAACTGTTTTTT. As protein: CASSPGQGSTNEKLFF.

This rearrangement joins TRBV7-9 to TRBJ2-1; the D is unclear. Germline loops: CDR1 SEHNR, CDR2 FQNEAQ (reference sequence). This CDR3 is built from 12 residues. Deletions cut 2 bases from V and 7 bases from J, with 6 bases between. The CDR3 nucleotides read TGTGCCAGCAGCTTATCCGAAAATGAGCAGTTCTTC. Its protein product is CASSLSENEQFF.

The chain couples TRBV3-1 (or the pseudogene TRBV3-2) to TRBJ2-1, with a possible D match to TRBD1 (6 bases). Germline values: CDR1 LGHDT, CDR2 YNNKEL (reference sequence). The CDR3 has 17 residues. V shed 3 bases and J shed 4 bases, with 19 bases lying between them. CDR3 nucleotides: TGTGCCAGCAGCCATTCTGACACCGGGACAAATTACAATGAGCAGTTCTTC. This sequence encodes CASSHSDTGTNYNEQFF.

The rearrangement joins TRBV2 to TRBJ1-2, with a weak D call TRBD1 (5 bases). V lost 4 bases and J 0 bases, leaving 15 bases between the germline ends. Germline CDR1 reads SNHLY; CDR2 reads FYNNEI. The CDR3 runs to 16 residues. CDR3 protein: CASSVVRGVSNYGYTF. CDR3 nucleotide sequence: TGTGCCAGCAGTGTAGTGAGGGGAGTGTCTAACTATGGCTACACCTTC.

This rearrangement joins TRBV7-9 to TRBJ2-3; 11 bases agree with TRBD1. This CDR3 spans 15 amino acids. Germline loops: CDR1 SEHNR, CDR2 FQNEAQ (reference sequence). J was trimmed by 6 bases and V by 7 bases; bases with no gene match: 9. This CDR3 reads CASTLDRGLSDTQYF. CDR3 in DNA: TGTGCCAGCACCCTGGACAGGGGGCTTTCGGATACGCAGTATTTT.

The chain is built from TRBV7-7 and TRBJ2-5; 8 nucleotides match TRBD1. This CDR3 region has 13 residues. Germline V CDR1 and CDR2: SSHAT, FNYEAQ (reference sequence). V lost 4 bases, J lost 3 bases, and 1 base stayed unmatched. The DNA of the CDR3 is TGTGCCAGCAGCTGGACAGGGAAAGAGACCCAGTACTTC. Amino acids: CASSWTGKETQYF.

This clone was found once. The chain carries TRBV5-5 and TRBJ2-7; 7 bases fit TRBD2. The CDR3 has 14 residues. V dropped 0 bases and J dropped 4; count of bases not matched to a gene: 4. The germline CDR1 and CDR2 sequences are SGHKS and YYEKEE (reference sequence). CDR3 sequence: CASSLGLAEYEQYF. The CDR3 region has the DNA TGTGCCAGCAGCTTGGGGCTAGCGGAGTACGAGCAGTACTTC. Complete variable domain (other parts from reference TRBV5-5 and TRBJ2-7): DAGVTQSPTHLIKTRGQQVTLRCSPISGHKSVSWYQQVLGQGPQFIFQYYEKEERGRGNFPDRFSARQFPNYSSELNVNALLLGDSALYLCASSLGLAEYEQYFGPGTRLTVT.

The J gene is TRBJ2-1, the V gene TRBV7-6, with D perhaps TRBD2 (6 bases). CDR3 size: 14 residues. The germline CDR1 and CDR2 sequences are SGHVS and FNYEAQ. With 9 bases removed from V and 0 bases from J, the gap between germline ends came to 12 bases. Written as DNA, the CDR3 is TGTGCCAGTGGTCGGGGGAACTCCTACAATGAGCAGTTCTTC. Its translation is CASGRGNSYNEQFF.

This chain links TRBV5-1 with TRBJ2-5; D remains ambiguous. V gave up 0 bases and J gave up 5 bases, with 17 bases separating them. Germline V gene data show CDR1 as SGHRS and CDR2 as YFSETQ. The CDR3 has 16 amino acids. DNA of the CDR3: TGCGCCAGCAGCTTGGGGTCTATACTTATAGGGGAGACCCAGTACTTC. It codes for CASSLGSILIGETQYF.

This clone was recorded once. The chain is built from TRBV19 and TRBJ2-2, with D unresolved. CDR1 and CDR2 (germline): LNHDA, SQIVND (reference sequence). V was pared by 7 bases and J by 4 bases, with 13 bases between. The CDR3 contains 14 residues. The CDR3 reads CASTSGAFTGELFF. The CDR3, as DNA: TGTGCCAGTACCTCGGGTGCCTTCACCGGGGAGCTGTTTTTT.

The CDR3 sequence is CASSEYRAGTTEAFF. The DNA of the CDR3 is TGTGCCAGCAGTGAATACCGGGCGGGGACCACTGAAGCTTTCTTT. The gene calls are TRBV2 and TRBJ1-1, with D maybe TRBD1 (5 bases). The germline V and J ends were trimmed by 2 bases and 4 bases, with 14 bases remaining between them. Germline CDR1 is SNHLY and CDR2 is FYNNEI. This CDR3 spans 15 amino acids.

This chain connects TRBV6-4 to TRBJ2-2, with TRBD1 as a possible D gene (5 bases). Trimming removed 8 bases from V and 8 bases from J, with 12 bases in between. The germline V gene encodes CDR1 MRHNA and CDR2 SNTAGT. The CDR3 covers 12 residues. CDR3 protein: CASRQGLGELFF. The CDR3 coding sequence is TGTGCCAGCCGCCAGGGTCTTGGGGAGCTGTTTTTT.

The rearrangement uses TRBV21-1 and TRBJ2-2; the table names TRBD2, a call not compared with the DNA. TRBV21-1 is an annotated pseudogene. This CDR3 has 21 residues. In DNA, the CDR3 is TGTGCCAGCAGCAAAGTAGTCCAGGGACTAGTGGGGGGCCGATACACCGGGGAGCTGTTTTTT. Amino acids: CASSKVVQGLVGGRYTGELFF.

The J gene is TRBJ2-3, the V gene TRBV12-2; the D segment call TRBD2 is taken from the table without a DNA check. TRBV12-2 is tagged as a pseudogene. The CDR3 loop spans 19 amino acids. CDR3 bases: TGTGCAAGTCGCTTAGCGTTGCTCCTTAGCGGGACTAGCACAGATACGCAGTATTTT. Translated: CASRLALLLSGTSTDTQYF.

V is TRBV15 and J is TRBJ2-1; D not certain. V was trimmed by 0 bases and J by 8 bases, leaving 11 bases between them. This CDR3 spans 14 amino acids. Germline loops: CDR1 LNHNV, CDR2 YYDKDF (reference sequence). The CDR3 loop is CATSRDRSFDEQFF. DNA for the CDR3: TGTGCCACCAGCAGAGATCGTAGTTTTGATGAGCAGTTCTTC.

This clone was observed a single time. J is TRBJ1-3 and V is TRBV14, with D unresolved. Germline CDR1 is SGHDN and CDR2 is FVKESK. The CDR3 is 18 amino acids. Trimming removed 4 bases from V and 0 bases from J, with 19 bases in between. The CDR3 spells CASSLMRPRAASGNTIYF. DNA for the CDR3: TGTGCCAGCAGCCTAATGCGTCCCCGGGCGGCCTCTGGAAACACCATATATTTT.